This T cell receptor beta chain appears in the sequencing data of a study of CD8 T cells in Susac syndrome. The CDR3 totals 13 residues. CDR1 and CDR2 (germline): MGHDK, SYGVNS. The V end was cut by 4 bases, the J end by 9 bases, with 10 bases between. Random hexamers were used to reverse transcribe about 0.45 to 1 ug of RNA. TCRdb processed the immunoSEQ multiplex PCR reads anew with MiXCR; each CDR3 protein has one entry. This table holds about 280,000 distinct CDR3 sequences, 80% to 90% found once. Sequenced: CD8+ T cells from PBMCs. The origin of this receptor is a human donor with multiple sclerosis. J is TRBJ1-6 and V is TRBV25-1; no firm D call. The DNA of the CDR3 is TGTGCCAGCAGTGGAGGACTGGGTTCACCCCTCCACTTT. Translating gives CASSGGLGSPLHF.